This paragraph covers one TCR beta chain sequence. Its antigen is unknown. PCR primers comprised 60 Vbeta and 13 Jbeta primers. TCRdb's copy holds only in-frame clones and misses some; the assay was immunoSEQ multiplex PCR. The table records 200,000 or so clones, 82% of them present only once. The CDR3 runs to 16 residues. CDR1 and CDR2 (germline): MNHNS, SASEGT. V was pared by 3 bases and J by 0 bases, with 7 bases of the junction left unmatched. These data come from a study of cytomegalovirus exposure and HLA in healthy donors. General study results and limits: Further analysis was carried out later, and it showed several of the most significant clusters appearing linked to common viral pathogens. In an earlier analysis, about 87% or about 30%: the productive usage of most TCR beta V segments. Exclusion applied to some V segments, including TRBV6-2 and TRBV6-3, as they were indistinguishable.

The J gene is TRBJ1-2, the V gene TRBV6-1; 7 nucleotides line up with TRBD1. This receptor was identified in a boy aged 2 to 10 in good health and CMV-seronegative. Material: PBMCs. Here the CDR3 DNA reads TGTGCCAGCAGTGAGTTCAGGGACAGAGCTAACTATGGCTACACCTTC. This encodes CASSEFRDRANYGYTF.